Each of the 18 T cell receptor beta chains below was sequenced from the same sample in a study of post-analysis software for immune sequencing data. Study-wide results and limits: Elevated frequency relative to controls characterized roughly five TRBV segments in patients, TRBV5-6, TRBV5-1 and TRBV20-1 among them.

Antigens of these TCRs are unknown. Unique molecular identifiers were built into the TCR beta cDNA libraries. TCRdb itself ran the PCR reads through MiXCR, one entry per CDR3 protein. The sample consists of some 450,000 distinct CDR3 sequences, 40% to 55% of them appearing once. Input material: blood. The receptors stem from a girl aged 5 to 17 with multiple sclerosis.

The chain is built from TRBV28 and TRBJ2-1; perhaps TRBD2 as D (5 bases). CDR1 is MDHEN, CDR2 SYDVKM, per germline. The germline V and J ends were trimmed by 2 bases and 9 bases, with 11 bases remaining between them. The CDR3 extends over 13 amino acids. The DNA of the CDR3 is TGTGCCAGCAGTTTACAGGAGCGGCGTGAGCAGTTCTTC. Protein product: CASSLQERREQFF. Variable domain in full (rest from reference TRBV28 and TRBJ2-1): DVKVTQSSRYLVKRTGEKVFLECVQDMDHENMFWYRQDPGLGLRLIYFSYDVKMKEKGDIPEGYSVSREKKERFSLILESASTNQTSMYLCASSLQERREQFFGPGTRLTVL.

Points on this clonotype: A much bigger clone sits one base away, suggesting this may be a read error. J is TRBJ2-6 and V is TRBV29-1; weak D call: TRBD1 (5 bases). Germline assignment: CDR1 SQVTM and CDR2 ANQGSEA. CDR3 length equals 16 residues. CDR3 loop: CSVVVRDTSGANVLAF. The CDR3, as DNA: TGCAGCGTTGTCGTCAGGGATACCTCTGGGGCCAACGTCCTGGCTTTC.

This chain connects TRBV20-1 to TRBJ2-1, with D hard to call. Trimming removed 0 bases at V and 0 bases at J, with 9 bases between. The germline V gene encodes CDR1 DFQATT and CDR2 SNEGSKA (reference sequence). This CDR3 is built from 15 residues. CDR3 coding DNA: TGCAGTGCTAGAGATCGTCCGTACTCCTACAATGAGCAGTTCTTC. Residues: CSARDRPYSYNEQFF.

This sequence joins TRBV9 and TRBJ2-4; D uncertain. Gene TRBJ2-5 matches the end of the DNA better, so the J call may be wrong. The CDR3 is 14 amino acids. Germline CDR1 SGDLS, CDR2 YYNGEE. In DNA, the CDR3 is TGTGCCAGCAGCGTAGACAGTTTCCAAGAGACCCAGTACTTC. Translation: CASSVDSFQETQYF.

A few counts support this clonotype. The rearrangement uses TRBV5-1 and TRBJ2-7; 9 nucleotides agree with TRBD1. The germline V gene has CDR1 SGHRS and CDR2 YFSETQ. The CDR3 has 16 residues. Unmatched junction bases numbered 9, after V lost 4 bases and J lost 1 base. The DNA for the CDR3 is TGCGCCAGCAGCCCCACCCGGGACAGGGTTTCCTACGAGCAGTACTTC. Encoded protein: CASSPTRDRVSYEQYF.

This clonotype was observed a few times. V and J are TRBV7-6 and TRBJ2-3, with D possibly matching TRBD1 (5 bases). This CDR3 region has 16 residues. CDR1 and CDR2 from the germline V gene are SGHVS and FNYEAQ. V was cut by 5 bases and J by 5 bases, with 20 bases left in between. As DNA, the CDR3 is TGTGCCAGCAGCCCACCGACCGGGCAGGGCGGAGATACGCAGTATTTT. Protein sequence: CASSPPTGQGGDTQYF.

This clonotype was seen only a few times. This chain joins TRBV12-3 or TRBV12-4 and TRBJ2-5; D possibly corresponds to TRBD2 (5 bases). V dropped 5 bases and J dropped 4 bases, with 17 bases sitting between them. The CDR3 covers 15 residues. CDR3 DNA sequence: TGTGCCAGCAGTCCCCTTAGTCCGGGGAGAGAGACCCAGTACTTC. This gives the protein CASSPLSPGRETQYF.

The chain couples TRBV27 to TRBJ1-5, with TRBD1 as a possible D gene (5 bases). This CDR3 region has 13 residues. Germline CDR1 and CDR2: MNHEY and SMNVEV (reference sequence). Trimming took 5 bases from V and 3 from J, leaving 8 bases between them. CDR3 DNA sequence: TGTGCCAGCAGTCGACAGCACAATCAGCCCCAGCATTTT. The encoded protein is CASSRQHNQPQHF.

This chain connects TRBV7-9 to TRBJ2-7, with a possible D match to TRBD2 (5 bases). The V end lost 2 bases, the J end lost 3 bases, and 11 bases lay between the germline ends. The V gene's germline CDR1 is SEHNR and CDR2 FQNEAQ (reference sequence). The CDR3 runs 14 residues. Here the CDR3 reads CASSLRGPGYEQYF. The DNA for the CDR3 is TGTGCCAGCAGCTTACGAGGGCCGGGCTACGAGCAGTACTTC.

This rearrangement joins TRBV20-1 to TRBJ1-6, with D hard to call. V lost 3 bases and J lost 5, with 8 bases in between. The CDR3 spans 13 residues. CDR1 is DFQATT, CDR2 SNEGSKA, per germline (reference sequence). Here the CDR3 reads CSASDTHNSPLHF. In nucleotides, the CDR3 is TGCAGTGCTAGCGACACCCATAATTCACCCCTCCACTTT.

The chain links TRBV11-1 to TRBJ2-7; tentatively, D is TRBD1 (5 bases). CDR3 length: 14 residues. The germline V gene has CDR1 SGHAT and CDR2 FQDESV (reference sequence). Trimming removed 5 bases from V and 3 bases from J, with 14 bases in between. CDR3 nucleotides: TGTGCCAGCAGCCCACACGCAGACAGCTACGAGCAGTACTTC. Its translation: CASSPHADSYEQYF.

As concerns this clonotype: An end of the junction does not agree with germline; a read error may underlie this. CDR3 amino acids: CAASDPGPYNEQFF. The CDR3 nucleotides are TGTGCCGCCAGTGACCCGGGACCCTACAATGAGCAGTTCTTC. The V call is TRBV24-1, the J call TRBJ2-1; D tentatively fits TRBD1 or TRBD2 (5 bases each). Germline V CDR1 and CDR2: KGHDR, SFDVKD. The CDR3 sequence is 14 residues long.

This clonotype appeared many times. The chain has TRBV29-1 and TRBJ2-7; D may be TRBD2 (6 bases). Germline CDR1 SQVTM, CDR2 ANQGSEA. Trimming took 7 bases from V and 3 from J, leaving 16 bases between them. The CDR3 contains 13 residues. The CDR3 loop is CSGISGDLYEQYF. The CDR3 DNA sequence: TGCAGCGGGATCTCGGGAGACCTCTACGAGCAGTACTTC.

The gene calls are TRBV10-3 and TRBJ2-3, with 15 bases identical to TRBD2. The CDR3 extends over 16 amino acids. Germline values: CDR1 ENHRY, CDR2 SYGVKD. V was clipped by 5 bases and J by 3 bases; unmatched bases: 3. CDR3 sequence reads: CAISPGTSGRTDTQYF. Here the CDR3 DNA reads TGTGCCATCAGTCCCGGGACTAGCGGGAGGACAGATACGCAGTATTTT.

Worth noting for this clonotype: Relative to the germline gene, one junction end is altered; a read error may explain this. The chain employs TRBV5-1 and TRBJ1-1; a possible D gene is TRBD1 (5 bases). The CDR3 extends over 13 amino acids. Germline V CDR1 and CDR2: SGHRS, YFSETQ. The CDR3 protein is CANSLGVDTEAFF. CDR3 coding DNA: TGCGCCAACAGCTTGGGGGTTGACACTGAAGCTTTCTTT.

This clonotype has a single count. This chain joins TRBV5-1 and TRBJ2-7, with 11 nucleotides matching TRBD2. Per the germline V gene, CDR1 is SGHRS and CDR2 is YFSETQ. V shed 0 bases, J shed 4 bases, and the junction held 6 bases outside the gene matches. The CDR3 runs to 16 residues. Here the CDR3 DNA reads TGCGCCAGCAGCTTGGCCCGACTAGCGGGAACTTACGAGCAGTACTTC. Translated: CASSLARLAGTYEQYF.

This chain joins TRBV5-1 and TRBJ2-5; D not certain. Trimming cost V 1 base and J 5 bases, with 15 bases left between them. The CDR3 spans 15 residues. CDR1 and CDR2 from the germline V gene are SGHRS and YFSETQ. CDR3 sequence reads: CASSLNVARPETQYF. The DNA for the CDR3 is TGCGCCAGCAGCTTGAACGTGGCCAGGCCTGAGACCCAGTACTTC.

This clonotype was found a few times. The gene calls are TRBV20-1 and TRBJ2-5; D is possibly TRBD2 (6 bases). The germline V gene encodes CDR1 DFQATT and CDR2 SNEGSKA (reference sequence). The CDR3 is 14 amino acids. Trimming cost V 6 bases and J 1 base, with 15 bases left between them. CDR3 DNA sequence: TGCAGTGCCCCGGGGGAGGACATCCAAGAGACCCAGTACTTC. Translation: CSAPGEDIQETQYF.